Below, 26 T cell receptor beta chains from the same sample are listed, as sequenced in a study of T cells in localized non-small cell lung cancer. Libraries were prepared by immunoSEQ multiplex PCR; TCRdb keeps only in-frame clonotypes and omits some of them. The sample shows approximately 41,000 clones, roughly 91% of them seen only once. This material consisted of PBMCs, taken before any cancer treatment. These receptors were collected from a woman between 35 and 75 years old with stage II lung adenocarcinoma.

This clone was seen once. V and J are TRBV6-1 and TRBJ2-2; D gene ambiguous. Per germline, CDR1 MNHNS and CDR2 SASEGT. V was cut by 7 bases and J by 1 base, with 10 bases left in between. The CDR3 has 14 residues. The CDR3 region is CASILDGNTGELFF. The CDR3 DNA is TGTGCCAGCATTTTAGACGGGAACACCGGGGAGCTGTTTTTT.

V gene TRBV11-3 combines with J gene TRBJ2-2, with TRBD1 identical over 7 bases. V dropped 3 bases and J dropped 6; count of bases not matched to a gene: 13. This CDR3 spans 17 amino acids. The V gene's germline CDR1 is SGHNT and CDR2 YENEEA. The DNA for the CDR3 is TGTGCCAGCAGCTTTAGGACACGACAGGGAGTGGCCGGGGAGCTGTTTTTT. This translates into CASSFRTRQGVAGELFF.

This clone was seen a few times. This rearrangement joins TRBV29-1 to TRBJ2-1; 7 bases match TRBD2. The J segment lost 14 bases and the V segment lost 4 bases, leaving 14 bases of the junction unmatched. Per germline, CDR1 SQVTM and CDR2 ANQGSEA. The CDR3 totals 13 residues. The CDR3 DNA reads TGCAGCGTTGGTCAGGGAGGGGACCAGCTTAAGTTCTTC. It encodes CSVGQGGDQLKFF.

The chain combines TRBV5-8 with TRBJ1-5; 9 positions match TRBD1. The trim removed 0 bases at V and 7 bases at J, leaving 8 bases unmatched. The CDR3 spans 16 residues. Germline CDR1 reads SGHTS; CDR2 reads YDEGEE. The CDR3 spells CASSLGWGQGRQPQHF. CDR3 DNA sequence: TGTGCCAGCAGCTTGGGCTGGGGACAGGGAAGGCAGCCCCAGCATTTT.

The chain uses TRBV7-8 and TRBJ1-2, with D tentatively TRBD1 (6 bases). CDR1 and CDR2 from the germline V gene are SGHVS and FQNEAQ. The V gene lost 5 bases and the J gene lost 3 bases, with 10 bases spanning the gap. The CDR3 runs 13 residues. CDR3 in DNA: TGTGCCAGCAGCGCATGGACAGACTATGGCTACACCTTC. Its protein is CASSAWTDYGYTF.

The chain employs TRBV13 and TRBJ1-2, with a weak D call TRBD1 (5 bases). The CDR3 has 14 amino acids. Trimming cost V 4 bases and J 8 bases, with 17 bases left between them. CDR1 is PRHDT, CDR2 FYEKMQ, per germline (reference sequence). The CDR3 protein is CASSSAASWGGYTF. In DNA, the CDR3 is TGTGCCAGCAGCTCCGCGGCCTCCTGGGGGGGCTACACCTTC.

J is TRBJ2-7 and V is TRBV5-1; TRBD1 matches 7 bases. Germline CDR1 is SGHRS and CDR2 is YFSETQ. The CDR3 has 13 residues. After removal of 2 bases from V and 2 bases from J, the junction contained 1 base not matched to a gene. The CDR3 DNA is TGCGCCAGCAGCTTAGGGGGCCCCTACGAGCAGTACTTC. Protein product: CASSLGGPYEQYF.

The chain recombines TRBV5-1 with TRBJ2-7; 10 bases match TRBD1. Germline lookup yields CDR1 SGHRS and CDR2 YFSETQ. This CDR3 has 14 residues. V shed 5 bases and J 1 base; nucleotides not matched to a gene: 3. The CDR3 coding sequence is TGCGCCAGCAGACGGGACAGGGGATCCTACGAGCAGTACTTC. It yields the protein CASRRDRGSYEQYF.

This clone was counted between two and nine times. V gene TRBV13 combines with J gene TRBJ1-1; maybe TRBD1 (6 bases). The length of the CDR3 is 15 residues. Trimming stripped 1 base from V and 1 base from J, with 10 bases between. Germline V gene lookup returns CDR1 PRHDT and CDR2 FYEKMQ (reference sequence). In nucleotides, the CDR3 is TGTGCCAGCAGCTTAGTCCCGGGACAGAACACTGAAGCTTTCTTT. Its translation is CASSLVPGQNTEAFF.

Here the CDR3 reads CASSSATSGTYSYEQYF. The CDR3 DNA follows: TGTGCCAGCAGCTCGGCGACTAGCGGGACTTACTCCTACGAGCAGTACTTC. V gene TRBV5-4 combines with J gene TRBJ2-7, with 11 bases fitting TRBD2. The junction had 8 bases not matched to a gene; V was cut back by 3 bases and J by 0 bases. Germline CDR1 is SGHNT and CDR2 is YYREEE (reference sequence). This CDR3 region has 17 residues.

This CDR3 reads CASSPGTSAYEQYF. DNA of the CDR3: TGCGCCAGCAGCCCCGGGACTAGCGCGTACGAGCAGTACTTC. The chain is built from TRBV5-1 and TRBJ2-7, with 10 bases identical to TRBD2. Germline V lookup: CDR1 SGHRS, CDR2 YFSETQ. The CDR3 consists of 14 residues. V shed 4 bases and J 4 bases; nucleotides not matched to a gene: 5. Using reference TRBV5-1 and TRBJ2-7 for the parts outside the CDR3, the full variable domain is KAGVTQTPRYLIKTRGQQVTLSCSPISGHRSVSWYQQTPGQGLQFLFEYFSETQRNKGNFPGRFSGRQFSNSRSEMNVSTLELGDSALYLCASSPGTSAYEQYFGPGTRLTVT.

The chain uses TRBV2 and TRBJ1-2; tentative D call: TRBD1 (5 bases). V was clipped by 6 bases and J by 4 bases, with 15 bases between them. CDR1 and CDR2 from the germline V gene are SNHLY and FYNNEI. CDR3 length: 14 amino acids. In DNA form, the CDR3 reads TGTGCCAGCAGGACCCTCGTGAGGGGCTATGGCTACACCTTC. As protein: CASRTLVRGYGYTF.

This rearrangement joins TRBV11-2 to TRBJ2-1; 7 positions agree with TRBD1. Germline CDR1 reads SGHAT; CDR2 reads FQNNGV. CDR3 length equals 15 residues. Trimming took 1 base from V and 6 from J; bases not matched to a gene: 6. The CDR3 sequence: CASSLGGGTFNEQFF. The CDR3 DNA is TGTGCCAGCAGCTTAGGAGGGGGCACTTTCAATGAGCAGTTCTTC. The whole variable domain, remainder taken from reference TRBV11-2 and TRBJ2-1, is EAGVAQSPRYKIIEKRQSVAFWCNPISGHATLYWYQQILGQGPKLLIQFQNNGVVDDSQLPKDRFSAERLKGVDSTLKIQPAKLEDSAVYLCASSLGGGTFNEQFFGPGTRLTVL.

The genes are TRBV14 and TRBJ1-1; D not resolved. V shed 0 bases and J shed 0 bases, with 14 bases lying between them. The CDR3 runs 17 residues. The germline gives CDR1 SGHDN, CDR2 FVKESK. The CDR3 coding sequence is TGTGCCAGCAGCCAAGATAGGGTCCTACGGTTGAACACTGAAGCTTTCTTT. The encoded protein is CASSQDRVLRLNTEAFF.

This chain connects TRBV5-4 to TRBJ1-2; 7 bases match TRBD1. V shed 2 bases, J shed 6 bases, and the junction held 16 bases outside the gene matches. This CDR3 has 17 residues. CDR1 and CDR2 (germline): SGHNT, YYREEE (reference sequence). In DNA form, the CDR3 reads TGTGCCAGCAGCTTAGGACAGGTACTACTGGGGAGAGATGGCTACACCTTC. Its translation: CASSLGQVLLGRDGYTF.

The chain links TRBV11-3 to TRBJ2-7; weak D call: TRBD1 (6 bases). The CDR3 sequence is 17 residues long. The V end was cut by 4 bases, the J end by 1 base, with 20 bases between. CDR1 and CDR2 (germline): SGHNT, YENEEA. The DNA for the CDR3 is TGTGCCAGCAGCTCTTACTGTTGGGGGCTCTCTTCCTACGAGCAGTACTTC. Protein sequence: CASSSYCWGLSSYEQYF.

The chain employs TRBV18 and TRBJ1-5; D uncertain. The ends were cut back, 5 bases at V and 2 bases at J, with 4 bases in the middle. Germline CDR1 KGHSH, CDR2 LQKENI. The CDR3 sequence is 12 residues long. This chain's CDR3 is CASSGGNQPQHF. DNA of the CDR3: TGTGCCAGCTCAGGGGGCAATCAGCCCCAGCATTTT.

The gene calls are TRBV18 and TRBJ1-5, with D possibly being TRBD1 (5 bases). V shed 3 bases and J shed 2 bases, with 20 bases lying between them. This CDR3 is built from 18 residues. CDR1 is KGHSH, CDR2 LQKENI, per germline. The CDR3 nucleotides read TGTGCCAGCTCACCCGGGGCAGGTCGGCCTCCTCGCAATCAGCCCCAGCATTTT. Translated: CASSPGAGRPPRNQPQHF.

The chain joins TRBV2 to TRBJ2-1; D is perhaps TRBD2 (6 bases). This CDR3 region has 14 residues. Germline CDR1 is SNHLY and CDR2 is FYNNEI. Trimming took 6 bases from V and 4 from J, leaving 13 bases between them. Written as DNA, the CDR3 is TGTGCCAGCAGCGGAGGGAGGTTTTACAATGAGCAGTTCTTC. Its protein product is CASSGGRFYNEQFF. The whole variable domain, filled in from reference TRBV2 and TRBJ2-1, reads EPEVTQTPSHQVTQMGQEVILRCVPISNHLYFYWYRQILGQKVEFLVSFYNNEISEKSEIFDDQFSVERPDGSNFTLKIRSTKLEDSAMYFCASSGGRFYNEQFFGPGTRLTVL.

This rearrangement joins TRBV5-1 to TRBJ2-7, with 7 bases fitting TRBD1. With V trimmed by 4 bases and J by 1 base, 2 bases remained unmatched. The CDR3 consists of 13 residues. Germline V gene sequence: CDR1 SGHRS, CDR2 YFSETQ. The CDR3: CASSPGQSYEQYF. The CDR3 DNA follows: TGCGCCAGCAGCCCGGGACAGTCCTACGAGCAGTACTTC.

This chain joins TRBV28 and TRBJ2-5, with no clear D. Germline V gene data show CDR1 as MDHEN and CDR2 as SYDVKM. The CDR3 consists of 16 residues. Trimming took 4 bases from V and 4 from J, leaving 19 bases between them. The CDR3: CASSSTRPGLGETQYF. DNA of the CDR3: TGTGCCAGCAGTTCCACCCGCCCCGGGTTGGGAGAGACCCAGTACTTC.

This rearrangement joins TRBV7-7 to TRBJ2-1, with 11 bases that match TRBD2. V lost 1 base to trimming and J lost 7 bases; unmatched junction nucleotides: 3. This CDR3 spans 15 amino acids. Germline CDR1 SSHAT, CDR2 FNYEAQ (reference sequence). The DNA of the CDR3 is TGTGCCAGCAGCTTAGATCCTAGCGGGAGGAATGAGCAGTTCTTC. Translated, it gives CASSLDPSGRNEQFF.

This rearrangement joins TRBV6-5 to TRBJ2-7, with 10 bases fitting TRBD2. The CDR3 runs to 16 residues. J lost 2 bases, V lost 0 bases, and 4 bases had no gene match. The germline gives CDR1 MNHEY, CDR2 SVGAGI. CDR3 amino acids: CASSYSGTSGAYEQYF. The CDR3 nucleotides are TGTGCCAGCAGTTACTCCGGCACTAGCGGGGCCTACGAGCAGTACTTC.

This rearrangement joins TRBV5-1 to TRBJ1-6; no clear D. V gave up 0 bases and J gave up 10 bases, with 14 bases separating them. This CDR3 comprises 15 residues. Per germline, CDR1 SGHRS and CDR2 YFSETQ. CDR3 region: CASSLDSSEVSPLHF. For the CDR3, the DNA is TGCGCCAGCAGCTTGGACAGTTCGGAGGTGTCACCCCTCCACTTT.

V usage is TRBV10-1 and J usage is TRBJ2-3; possible D gene TRBD1, 5 bases. The V gene lost 4 bases and the J gene lost 2 bases, with 7 bases spanning the gap. Germline CDR1 reads WNHNN; CDR2 reads SYGVQD (reference sequence). This CDR3 is built from 13 residues. The CDR3 coding sequence is TGCGCCAGCAGTGTTGGGGCCACAGATACGCAGTATTTT. Its protein is CASSVGATDTQYF.

V and J are TRBV2 and TRBJ2-7, with 9 positions matching TRBD1. The V and J ends lost 2 bases and 7 bases, in that order; junction bases with no gene match: 6. There are 14 residues in the CDR3. CDR1 SNHLY and CDR2 FYNNEI come from the germline V gene. The CDR3 loop is CASSESGQGWEQYF. For the CDR3, the DNA is TGTGCCAGCAGTGAATCGGGACAGGGATGGGAGCAGTACTTC. Using reference TRBV2 and TRBJ2-7 for the parts outside the CDR3, the full variable domain is EPEVTQTPSHQVTQMGQEVILRCVPISNHLYFYWYRQILGQKVEFLVSFYNNEISEKSEIFDDQFSVERPDGSNFTLKIRSTKLEDSAMYFCASSESGQGWEQYFGPGTRLTVT.